Given below is one T cell receptor (beta chain) in context. Its antigen is unknown. The CDR3 runs to 15 residues. The germline V gene has CDR1 SGHNT and CDR2 YYREEE (reference sequence). After removal of 7 bases from V and 8 bases from J, the junction contained 11 bases not matched to a gene. This entry belongs to a study of cytomegalovirus exposure and HLA in healthy donors. In the PCR, 60 Vbeta and 13 Jbeta primers were used. The repertoire was sequenced with immunoSEQ multiplex PCR; TCRdb's copy has only in-frame clones and lacks some. The profile shows 100,000 to 150,000 clones, more than 75% of them singletons. Regarding the study as a whole: A later analysis showed that HLA-associated TCR beta chains had undergone more clonal expansion than equally common others.

Sequencing was done on a sample of PBMCs. The V call is TRBV5-4, the J call TRBJ2-1; 11 bases line up with TRBD2. The sequence came from a female donor in good health and CMV-seronegative. The CDR3 region has the DNA TGTGCCAGCCTTGGAACTAGCGGGAGTATCGATGAGCAGTTCTTC. Its translation is CASLGTSGSIDEQFF.